Below, 26 T cell receptor beta chains from the same sample are listed, as sequenced in a study of blood T cell repertoires in COVID-19. Sequenced by immunoSEQ multiplex PCR; TCRdb stores in-frame clones only, minus some. The table shows hundreds of thousands of clones, with 85% occurring only once. Sequencing was carried out using PBMCs or T cells enriched from blood (not recorded which). These receptors were collected from a woman in her twenties or thirties who had been exposed to COVID-19.

J is TRBJ2-3 and V is TRBV5-1; TRBD1 aligns across 7 bases. J was trimmed by 0 bases and V by 7 bases; bases with no gene match: 8. The germline V gene has CDR1 SGHRS and CDR2 YFSETQ. The CDR3 sequence is 15 residues long. The CDR3 here is CASAHRGHSTDTQYF. DNA for the CDR3: TGCGCCAGCGCGCACAGGGGCCATAGCACAGATACGCAGTATTTT.

The chain has TRBV27 and TRBJ1-4, with D uncertain. The germline CDR1 and CDR2 sequences are MNHEY and SMNVEV (reference sequence). V lost 3 bases and J lost 7, with 12 bases in between. There are 14 residues in the CDR3. This CDR3 reads CASSLSGGSEKLFF. DNA of the CDR3: TGTGCCAGCAGTTTGAGTGGAGGGAGTGAAAAACTGTTTTTT.

The chain recombines TRBV5-5 with TRBJ2-1; the match to TRBD2 covers 12 bases. This CDR3 region has 14 residues. Germline values: CDR1 SGHKS, CDR2 YYEKEE (reference sequence). After removal of 4 bases from V and 7 bases from J, the junction contained 3 bases not matched to a gene. DNA for the CDR3: TGTGCCAGCAGCCCCGGGACTAGCGGGAATGAGCAGTTCTTC. It is translated as CASSPGTSGNEQFF.

This clone was observed a single time. The chain has TRBV19 and TRBJ2-5; 11 bases map to TRBD1. J lost 4 bases, V lost 4 bases, and 5 bases had no gene match. There are 15 residues in the CDR3. Germline CDR1 LNHDA, CDR2 SQIVND (reference sequence). The CDR3 DNA follows: TGTGCCAGTAGTAAATGGACAGGGGGCACAGAGACCCAGTACTTC. This encodes CASSKWTGGTETQYF.

The table lists this clone with a count of one. The chain employs TRBV28 and TRBJ1-5, with D uncertain. CDR1 is MDHEN and CDR2 is SYDVKM in the germline V gene. The V end was cut by 2 bases, the J end by 4 bases, with 6 bases between. This CDR3 comprises 13 residues. The CDR3 here is CASSLNANQPQHF. CDR3 sequence (DNA): TGTGCCAGCAGTTTAAACGCGAATCAGCCCCAGCATTTT.

The chain recombines TRBV11-2 with TRBJ1-6; 7 positions match TRBD1. CDR1 and CDR2 from the germline V gene are SGHAT and FQNNGV. The junction had 11 bases not matched to a gene; V was cut back by 2 bases and J by 10 bases. The CDR3 contains 16 residues. CDR3 amino acids: CASSLTSGTVFSPLHF. CDR3 DNA sequence: TGTGCCAGCAGCTTAACATCCGGGACAGTGTTCTCACCCCTCCACTTT.

This rearrangement joins TRBV3-1 (or the pseudogene TRBV3-2) to TRBJ2-5; D is possibly TRBD1 (5 bases). Looked up from germline, CDR1 is LGHDT and CDR2 is YNNKEL (reference sequence). The CDR3 contains 15 residues. V was clipped by 3 bases and J by 6 bases, with 17 bases between them. CDR3 residues: CASSQDKERSQTQYF. The CDR3 DNA sequence: TGTGCCAGCAGCCAGGACAAAGAAAGGAGCCAGACCCAGTACTTC.

In its sample, this clone was seen a few times. The CDR3, as DNA: TGCGCCAGCAGCACCGGACAGGGCTCCTACGAGCAGTACTTC. Its protein is CASSTGQGSYEQYF. This chain links TRBV5-1 with TRBJ2-7; 8 nucleotides line up with TRBD1. The CDR3 contains 14 residues. Germline V gene lookup returns CDR1 SGHRS and CDR2 YFSETQ. V shed 4 bases, J shed 0 bases, and the junction held 3 bases outside the gene matches.

This clone was observed a single time. The CDR3 reads CSVVRGWNTEAFF. The CDR3 DNA is TGCAGCGTTGTCCGGGGTTGGAACACTGAAGCTTTCTTT. The V call is TRBV29-1, the J call TRBJ1-1; no clear D gene. V lost 4 bases and J lost 1, with 10 bases in between. CDR3 size: 13 residues. CDR1 SQVTM and CDR2 ANQGSEA come from the germline V gene.

The rearrangement links TRBV7-2 to TRBJ1-4; TRBD1 matches 8 bases. The trim removed 7 bases at V and 3 bases at J, leaving 7 bases unmatched. CDR1 is SGHTA, CDR2 FQGNSA, per germline. The CDR3 has 15 residues. CDR3 in amino acids: CASNHGQGANEKLFF. CDR3 in DNA: TGTGCCAGCAACCACGGACAGGGTGCTAATGAAAAACTGTTTTTT.

J is TRBJ2-1 and V is TRBV5-1; 9 bases line up with TRBD2. This CDR3 has 18 residues. V gave up 0 bases and J gave up 4 bases; unmatched junction bases: 11. Germline-derived CDR1 and CDR2 are SGHRS and YFSETQ. The CDR3 region has the DNA TGCGCCAGCAGCTTGGGCGTGGGGCGCGGGGGGGCTTACAATGAGCAGTTCTTC. Amino acids: CASSLGVGRGGAYNEQFF.

The rearrangement links TRBV28 to TRBJ1-2; D perhaps matches TRBD1 (6 bases). Trimming removed 3 bases at V and 6 bases at J, with 14 bases between. This CDR3 region has 14 residues. Germline CDR1 is MDHEN and CDR2 is SYDVKM. The CDR3 reads CASSLGDRLNGYTF. CDR3 sequence (DNA): TGTGCCAGCAGTTTGGGAGACAGGCTGAATGGCTACACCTTC.

The chain recombines TRBV27 with TRBJ1-4; TRBD1 is a possible D gene (5 bases). This CDR3 comprises 16 residues. CDR1 is MNHEY, CDR2 SMNVEV, per germline (reference sequence). Trimming left V 0 bases short and J 7 bases short, with 15 bases between. DNA for the CDR3: TGTGCCAGCAGTTTATCGATCCTAGGCGACAGTGAAAAACTGTTTTTT. It encodes CASSLSILGDSEKLFF.

The chain links TRBV2 to TRBJ1-4; 8 nucleotides match TRBD1. The V segment lost 8 bases and the J segment 6 bases; nucleotides outside the gene matches: 5. This CDR3 has 13 residues. Germline loops: CDR1 SNHLY, CDR2 FYNNEI. DNA of the CDR3: TGTGCCAGCCGAGACAGGGGCGATGAAAAACTGTTTTTT. Protein: CASRDRGDEKLFF.

This rearrangement joins TRBV14 to TRBJ2-1; no definite D call. This CDR3 region has 15 residues. Looked up from germline, CDR1 is SGHDN and CDR2 is FVKESK. The germline V and J ends were trimmed by 4 bases and 3 bases, with 13 bases remaining between them. Here the CDR3 DNA reads TGTGCCAGCAGCCCCACCGCGACTGTCTACAATGAGCAGTTCTTC. It encodes CASSPTATVYNEQFF.

This sequence joins TRBV7-9 and TRBJ2-5; 12 bases align to TRBD1. The germline V gene encodes CDR1 SEHNR and CDR2 FQNEAQ (reference sequence). The CDR3 extends over 16 amino acids. V lost 4 bases and J lost 5; bases outside the gene matches: 8. This chain's CDR3 is CASSSSGTGGLETQYF. For the CDR3, the DNA is TGTGCCAGCAGCTCATCCGGGACAGGGGGCCTGGAGACCCAGTACTTC.

Only a few counts were recorded for this clone. This rearrangement joins TRBV27 to TRBJ2-4; 7 bases match TRBD2. There are 15 residues in the CDR3. Germline trimming cut 3 bases from V and 6 bases from J; bases unmatched to any gene: 8. The germline CDR1 and CDR2 sequences are MNHEY and SMNVEV (reference sequence). CDR3 in amino acids: CASSFLGRQGNIQYF. CDR3 nucleotides: TGTGCCAGCAGTTTCCTCGGGAGGCAGGGAAACATTCAGTACTTC.

The V and J genes are TRBV12-2 and TRBJ2-7; the D call in the table, TRBD2, was not verified against the DNA. TRBV12-2 is noted as a pseudogene. This CDR3 region has 18 residues. The CDR3 nucleotides read TGTGCAAGTCGCTTACAAAGCATTGGACTAGTCCCAATCTACGAGCAGTACTTC. As protein: CASRLQSIGLVPIYEQYF.

The chain joins TRBV4-2 to TRBJ2-7; TRBD2 aligns across 7 bases. The CDR3 sequence is 17 residues long. The germline V gene encodes CDR1 LGHNA and CDR2 YNFKEQ. V shed 1 base and J 1 base; nucleotides not matched to a gene: 10. CDR3 nucleotides: TGTGCCAGCAGCCAAGTACTAAGCGGGATGAAGTCCTACGAGCAGTACTTC. This gives the protein CASSQVLSGMKSYEQYF.

This chain connects TRBV28 to TRBJ2-1; 11 bases line up with TRBD2. V lost 1 base and J lost 2; bases outside the gene matches: 1. The germline V gene encodes CDR1 MDHEN and CDR2 SYDVKM. CDR3 size: 16 residues. CDR3 sequence (DNA): TGTGCCAGCAGTTTATTAGCGGGAGGGACCTACAATGAGCAGTTCTTC. Translating it yields CASSLLAGGTYNEQFF.

The CDR3 nucleotides are TGTGCCAGCAGTCAGGACAGCTCTGGAAACACCATATATTTT. Protein product: CASSQDSSGNTIYF. V and J are TRBV7-8 and TRBJ1-3; maybe TRBD1 (6 bases). This CDR3 spans 14 amino acids. Trimming took 6 bases from V and 0 from J, leaving 9 bases between them. CDR1 and CDR2 from the germline V gene are SGHVS and FQNEAQ.

This rearrangement joins TRBV30 to TRBJ2-3; TRBD1 matches 7 bases. Losses at the gene ends were 5 bases for V and 1 base for J; bases not matched to a gene: 6. The germline V gene has CDR1 GTSNPN and CDR2 SVGIG (reference sequence). The CDR3 sequence is 14 residues long. This chain's CDR3 is CAWDRGPGTDTQYF. The DNA of the CDR3 is TGTGCCTGGGATAGGGGGCCAGGCACAGATACGCAGTATTTT.

The CDR3 nucleotides are TGTGCCAGCAGCTTAGACGGTCTACAGGGCAATGAGCAGTTCTTC. It specifies CASSLDGLQGNEQFF. This chain connects TRBV11-3 to TRBJ2-1; possibly TRBD1 for D (6 bases). Germline CDR1 reads SGHNT; CDR2 reads YENEEA. The CDR3 spans 15 residues. Between the trimmed V and J ends, which lost 0 bases and 6 bases, there was a span of 12 bases.

The chain uses TRBV5-7 and TRBJ2-1, with TRBD2 matching over 7 bases. TRBV5-7 is identified as an open reading frame with a role that is uncertain. The length of the CDR3 is 15 residues. J was trimmed by 6 bases and V by 8 bases; bases with no gene match: 14. The CDR3 region has the DNA TGTGCCAGTTTCTTGGGCGGGAGTCCTGGCAATGAGCAGTTCTTC. As protein: CASFLGGSPGNEQFF.

Written as DNA, the CDR3 is TGTGCCAGCAGCCAAGTCGACAGGGACGGCTACACCTTC. Translated, it gives CASSQVDRDGYTF. This rearrangement joins TRBV4-2 to TRBJ1-2; 7 bases align to TRBD1. The CDR3 consists of 13 residues. V lost 1 base, J lost 8 bases, and 4 bases stayed unmatched. Germline CDR1 and CDR2: LGHNA and YNFKEQ.

J is TRBJ1-3 and V is TRBV2; 7 nucleotides match TRBD1. The germline V gene encodes CDR1 SNHLY and CDR2 FYNNEI. The junction had 10 bases not matched to a gene; V was cut back by 9 bases and J by 8 bases. The CDR3 spans 13 residues. CDR3 protein: CASIENRGDTIYF. CDR3 sequence (DNA): TGTGCCAGTATTGAGAACAGGGGAGACACCATATATTTT.